Included here is one T cell receptor beta chain sequence, with context. Its specificity is not known. This entry belongs to a study of a mutant IDH1 vaccine in newly diagnosed glioma. Study details: Vaccination began 4-6 weeks post radiotherapy alone, or with temozolomide cycles. Prior therapy was radiotherapy, temozolomide, or both; most received both.

The CDR3 loop spans 14 amino acids. V lost 2 bases and J 4 bases, leaving 8 bases between the germline ends. Germline-derived CDR1 and CDR2 are SNHLY and FYNNEI. Assay: immunoSEQ multiplex PCR; the TCRdb copy retains only in-frame clones and omits some. The data contain roughly 130,000 clones, roughly 77% of them singletons. Time point specified: week 11, during vaccination. Doses of 300 ug of mutant IDH1 20-mer peptide were given with topical imiquimod. Those who donated had recent WHO grade 3 or 4 IDH1-mutant, ATRX-lost astrocytomas. This clonotype originated in a man aged 40-55 years with glioma. The sample consisted of PBMCs, taken from a glioma patient whose treatment included an IDH1 peptide vaccine. The chain has TRBV2 and TRBJ2-2; possibly TRBD2 for D (5 bases). CDR3 DNA: TGTGCCAGCAGTGAAATGGAGGCCACCGGGGAGCTGTTTTTT. Translating it yields CASSEMEATGELFF. The full variable domain, rest sourced from reference TRBV2 and TRBJ2-2, is EPEVTQTPSHQVTQMGQEVILRCVPISNHLYFYWYRQILGQKVEFLVSFYNNEISEKSEIFDDQFSVERPDGSNFTLKIRSTKLEDSAMYFCASSEMEATGELFFGEGSRLTVL.